A selection of T cell receptor beta chains follows, all from one sample in a study of OX40 agonist ivuxolimab in advanced cancers. The assay was immunoSEQ multiplex PCR, and TCRdb's table has in-frame clones only and misses some. The sample consists of approximately 100,000 clones, 92% of them appearing once. Here the sequenced sample was CD4+ or CD8+ T cells sorted from blood, taken in a trial of the OX40 agonist ivuxolimab. The receptor source for this set is an adult with an advanced solid tumor such as melanoma, head and neck, liver or kidney cancer. The CDR3 runs from the conserved cysteine through the conserved F or W. D genes are given only for firm matches. Size values are once, few and many counts, or a class for expanded clones, and some rows have none.

TRBV4-2,TRBJ2-7,.,.,16,CASSQGRGTSSYEQYF,TGTGCCAGCAGCCAAGGCCGGGGGACGAGCTCCTACGAGCAGTACTTC
TRBV5-4,TRBJ2-1,.,.,12,CASSLLGDEQFF,TGTGCCAGCAGCTTGTTGGGGGATGAGCAGTTCTTC
TRBV5-4,TRBJ1-1,TRBD1,.,15,CASSMFGTVNTEAFF,TGTGCCAGCAGCATGTTCGGGACAGTGAACACTGAAGCTTTCTTT
TRBV21-1,TRBJ2-7,.,.,14,CASSKGGSSYEQYF,TGTGCCAGCAGCAAAGGGGGAAGCTCCTACGAGCAGTACTTC
TRBV7-8,TRBJ2-3,.,once,14,CASSVGTSTDTQYF,TGTGCCAGCAGCGTCGGGACTAGCACAGATACGCAGTATTTT
TRBV6-1,TRBJ1-5,.,.,15,CASSELRGSNQPQHF,TGTGCCAGCAGTGAACTAAGGGGCAGCAATCAGCCCCAGCATTTT
TRBV18,TRBJ1-3,TRBD1,.,16,CASSPWRQGDGNTIYF,TGTGCCAGCTCACCATGGAGACAGGGTGACGGAAACACCATATATTTT
TRBV4-1,TRBJ1-2,.,.,14,CASSQGQGTYGYTF,TGCGCCAGCAGCCAGGGGCAGGGAACCTATGGCTACACCTTC
TRBV5-5,TRBJ2-5,.,.,15,CASSLEARREETQYF,TGTGCCAGCAGCTTGGAAGCTCGACGAGAAGAGACCCAGTACTTC
TRBV6-6,TRBJ1-5,TRBD1,.,14,CASSNRDRDQPQHF,TGTGCCAGCAGCAACCGGGACAGGGATCAGCCCCAGCATTTT
TRBV5-6,TRBJ1-2,TRBD1,.,15,CASSRIGTADYGYTF,TGTGCCAGCAGCCGGATCGGGACAGCAGACTATGGCTACACCTTC
TRBV19,TRBJ2-3,.,once,15,CASSQTGALTDTQYF,TGTGCCAGTAGTCAGACCGGCGCGCTAACAGATACGCAGTATTTT
TRBV11-3,TRBJ2-1,.,.,13,CASSASMGNEQFF,TGTGCCAGCAGCGCCTCTATGGGCAATGAGCAGTTCTTC
TRBV4-2,TRBJ1-2,.,once,13,CASRKIGPGGYTF,TGTGCCAGCAGAAAAATAGGGCCGGGGGGCTACACCTTC
TRBV25-1,TRBJ1-6,.,.,13,CASSDQGHSPLHF,TGTGCCAGCAGTGATCAAGGGCATTCACCCCTCCACTTT
TRBV5-4,TRBJ1-5,.,.,12,CASSLANQPQHF,TGTGCCAGCAGCTTGGCAAATCAGCCCCAGCATTTT
TRBV28,TRBJ1-1,.,.,15,CASRAPGHTNTEAFF,TGTGCCAGCAGAGCCCCCGGACATACGAACACTGAAGCTTTCTTT
TRBV27,TRBJ1-2,.,.,12,CASRSTGSGYTF,TGTGCCAGCAGATCCACAGGTTCCGGCTACACCTTC
TRBV7-8,TRBJ1-2,.,.,14,CASSLAFTAYGYTF,TGTGCCAGCAGCTTAGCATTCACTGCCTATGGCTACACCTTC
TRBV6-5,TRBJ1-1,.,.,15,CASSRGGARKTEAFF,TGTGCCAGCTCAAGGGGGGGGGCGCGGAAGACTGAAGCTTTCTTT
TRBV11-2,TRBJ2-3,TRBD2,.,14,CASSFGLALNTQYF,TGTGCCAGCAGCTTCGGACTAGCGCTTAATACGCAGTATTTT
TRBV6-1,TRBJ2-2,TRBD2,.,14,CAGSGSRNTGELFF,TGTGCCGGGAGCGGGAGTCGGAACACCGGGGAGCTGTTTTTT
TRBV5-4,TRBJ1-5,TRBD1,.,14,CASSLQGDFQPQHF,TGTGCCAGCAGCTTGCAGGGGGATTTTCAGCCCCAGCATTTT
TRBV13,TRBJ2-1,TRBD2,.,16,CASSPFGAGAPNEQFF,TGTGCCAGCAGCCCCTTCGGAGCGGGAGCTCCCAATGAGCAGTTCTTC
TRBV5-6,TRBJ2-3,.,.,15,CASTPRGSGTDTQYF,TGTGCCAGCACCCCTAGGGGTAGCGGCACAGATACGCAGTATTTT
TRBV2,TRBJ2-3,.,.,16,CASSERGTLGTDTQYF,TGTGCCAGCAGTGAAAGGGGGACCCTCGGCACAGATACGCAGTATTTT
TRBV11-3,TRBJ1-5,.,.,16,CASSLDYGNSNQPQHF,TGTGCCAGCAGCTTAGATTACGGGAATAGCAATCAGCCCCAGCATTTT
TRBV27,TRBJ2-7,TRBD1,once,18,CASSLPPPGGPSSYEQYF,TGTGCCAGCAGTTTACCCCCCCCAGGGGGTCCTTCCTCCTACGAGCAGTACTTC
TRBV30,TRBJ1-1,.,.,13,CAWKGRDNTEAFF,TGTGCCTGGAAAGGTCGGGACAACACTGAAGCTTTCTTT
TRBV6-6,TRBJ1-2,.,.,15,CASSEGGGTNYGYTF,TGTGCCAGCAGTGAGGGGGGCGGAACAAATTATGGCTACACCTTC
TRBV29-1,TRBJ2-5,.,once,15,CSVFGPGPNKETQYF,TGCAGCGTTTTTGGCCCCGGGCCCAACAAAGAGACCCAGTACTTC
TRBV27,TRBJ1-1,.,.,16,CASSSPGLGGNTEAFF,TGTGCCAGCAGTTCTCCGGGACTGGGGGGGAACACTGAAGCTTTCTTT
TRBV7-8,TRBJ1-1,.,.,16,CASSSFQGTVNTEAFF,TGTGCCAGCAGCTCATTCCAGGGGACGGTGAACACTGAAGCTTTCTTT
TRBV15,TRBJ2-7,.,once,12,CATSRDGDEQYF,TGTGCCACCAGCAGAGATGGAGATGAGCAGTACTTC
TRBV5-4,TRBJ1-2,.,.,16,CASSLGSGRGNYGYTF,TGTGCCAGCAGCTTGGGATCGGGACGAGGTAACTATGGCTACACCTTC
TRBV5-1,TRBJ2-2,TRBD2,few,15,CASSAAGGPVGELFF,TGCGCCAGCAGCGCCGCGGGGGGGCCGGTCGGGGAGCTGTTTTTT
TRBV30,TRBJ1-6,.,few,14,CAWSEGGAASPLHF,TGTGCCTGGAGTGAAGGGGGGGCTGCTTCACCCCTCCACTTT
TRBV5-8,TRBJ2-1,.,.,12,CASSLRYNEQFF,TGTGCCAGCAGCTTGAGGTACAATGAGCAGTTCTTC
TRBV5-1,TRBJ2-7,.,.,14,CASSHTGLGYEQYF,TGCGCCAGCAGCCACACAGGGTTGGGTTACGAGCAGTACTTC
TRBV7-8,TRBJ1-1,.,once,12,CASSLVNTEAFF,TGTGCCAGCAGCTTAGTTAACACTGAAGCTTTCTTT
TRBV4-2,TRBJ2-1,.,.,13,CASSQESRGEQFF,TGTGCCAGCAGCCAAGAGAGTAGGGGTGAGCAGTTCTTC
TRBV6-6,TRBJ2-3,.,.,15,CASPTPPGYTDTQYF,TGTGCCAGCCCCACCCCTCCGGGATACACAGATACGCAGTATTTT
TRBV6-1,TRBJ2-7,.,.,15,CASSEEARGVPEQYF,TGTGCCAGCAGTGAAGAGGCTCGCGGGGTCCCCGAGCAGTACTTC
TRBV6-1,TRBJ2-1,TRBD2,.,19,CASSEGTPGLAGARNEQFF,TGTGCCAGCAGTGAAGGCACACCGGGACTAGCGGGAGCTCGCAATGAGCAGTTCTTC
TRBV11-3,TRBJ2-1,.,.,16,CASSPEGGQKYNEQFF,TGTGCCAGCAGCCCCGAGGGCGGACAAAAGTACAATGAGCAGTTCTTC
TRBV28,TRBJ1-1,TRBD1,.,15,CASSRGQIMNTEAFF,TGTGCCAGCAGTAGGGGACAGATCATGAACACTGAAGCTTTCTTT
TRBV7-1,TRBJ2-6,.,.,18,CASSSRPHEEKSGQLLTF,TGTGCCAGCAGCTCAAGGCCTCACGAGGAAAAGTCGGGCCAACTCCTGACTTTC
TRBV10-3,TRBJ1-1,.,once,12,CAISEGGRSAFF,TGTGCCATCAGTGAGGGCGGGAGGTCGGCTTTCTTT
TRBV6-5,TRBJ2-1,.,.,12,CASNLLRGEQFF,TGTGCCAGCAACCTACTGCGGGGTGAGCAGTTCTTC
TRBV2,TRBJ1-2,.,.,14,CASSESEGYYGYTF,TGTGCCAGCAGTGAAAGCGAGGGATACTATGGCTACACCTTC
TRBV30,TRBJ2-7,TRBD1,.,15,CAWSRWDRVPYEQYF,TGTGCCTGGAGTCGCTGGGACAGGGTGCCCTACGAGCAGTACTTC
TRBV7-9,TRBJ2-7,.,.,12,CASSLVGDEQYF,TGTGCCAGCAGCTTAGTTGGCGACGAGCAGTACTTC
TRBV6-6,TRBJ2-7,.,.,11,CASSGPYEQYF,TGTGCCAGCAGTGGCCCTTACGAGCAGTACTTC
TRBV2,TRBJ1-4,.,few,13,CASSTVTNEKLFF,TGTGCCAGCAGTACCGTGACTAATGAAAAACTGTTTTTT
TRBV19,TRBJ1-1,.,.,15,CASRSGGLVLTEAFF,TGTGCCAGCCGGAGTGGAGGTCTCGTCCTCACTGAAGCTTTCTTT
TRBV5-1,TRBJ1-1,TRBD1,.,14,CASSLEGQGLHPFF,TGCGCCAGCAGCTTGGAAGGACAGGGGCTCCACCCTTTCTTT